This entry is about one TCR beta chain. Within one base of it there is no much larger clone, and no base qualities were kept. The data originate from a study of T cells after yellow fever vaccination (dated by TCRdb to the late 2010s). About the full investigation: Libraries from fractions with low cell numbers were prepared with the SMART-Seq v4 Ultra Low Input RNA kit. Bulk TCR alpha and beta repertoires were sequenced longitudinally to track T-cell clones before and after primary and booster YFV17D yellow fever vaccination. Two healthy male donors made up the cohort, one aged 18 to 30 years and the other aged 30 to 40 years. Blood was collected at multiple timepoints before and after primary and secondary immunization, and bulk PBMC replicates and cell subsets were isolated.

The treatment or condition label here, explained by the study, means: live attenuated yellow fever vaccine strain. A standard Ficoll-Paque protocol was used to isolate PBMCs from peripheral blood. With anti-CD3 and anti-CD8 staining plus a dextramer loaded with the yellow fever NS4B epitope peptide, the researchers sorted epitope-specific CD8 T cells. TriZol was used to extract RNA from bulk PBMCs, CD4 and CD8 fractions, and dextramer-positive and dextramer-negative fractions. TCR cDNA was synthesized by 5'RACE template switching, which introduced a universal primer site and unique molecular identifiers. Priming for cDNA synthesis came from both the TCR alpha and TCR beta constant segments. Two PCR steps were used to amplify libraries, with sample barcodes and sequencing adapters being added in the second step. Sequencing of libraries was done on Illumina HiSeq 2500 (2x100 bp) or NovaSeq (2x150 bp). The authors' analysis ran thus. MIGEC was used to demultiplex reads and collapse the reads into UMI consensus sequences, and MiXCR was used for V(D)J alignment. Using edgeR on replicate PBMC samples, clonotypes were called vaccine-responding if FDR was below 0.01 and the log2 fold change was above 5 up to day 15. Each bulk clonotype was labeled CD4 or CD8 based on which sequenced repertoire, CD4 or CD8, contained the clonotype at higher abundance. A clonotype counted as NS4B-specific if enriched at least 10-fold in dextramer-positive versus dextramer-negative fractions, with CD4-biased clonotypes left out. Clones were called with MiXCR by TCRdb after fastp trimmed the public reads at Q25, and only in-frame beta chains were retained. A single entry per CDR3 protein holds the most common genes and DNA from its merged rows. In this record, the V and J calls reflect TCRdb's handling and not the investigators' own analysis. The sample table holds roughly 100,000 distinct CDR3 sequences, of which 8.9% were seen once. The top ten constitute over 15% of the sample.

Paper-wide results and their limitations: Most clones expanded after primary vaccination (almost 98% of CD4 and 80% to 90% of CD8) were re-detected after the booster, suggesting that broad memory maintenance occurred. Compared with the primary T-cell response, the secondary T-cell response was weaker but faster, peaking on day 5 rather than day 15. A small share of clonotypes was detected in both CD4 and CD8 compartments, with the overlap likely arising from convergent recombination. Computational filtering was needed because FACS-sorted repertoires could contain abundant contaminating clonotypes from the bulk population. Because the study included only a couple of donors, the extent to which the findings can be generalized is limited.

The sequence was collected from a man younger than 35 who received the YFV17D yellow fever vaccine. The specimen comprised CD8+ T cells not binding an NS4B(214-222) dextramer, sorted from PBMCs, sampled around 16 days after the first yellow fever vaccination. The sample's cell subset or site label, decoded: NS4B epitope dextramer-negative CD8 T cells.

The sequenced DNA is TGTGCCAGCAGCTTTGGGACAGGGGTACGTTTGCAGCAGTTCTTC. Translation gives CASSFGTGVRLQQFF. Rearrangement joined TRBV5-6 to TRBJ2-1; 10 nucleotides in the junction match TRBD1. V is pruned by 2 bases and J by 11 bases, leaving 10 bases of the junction without a gene match. CDR1 SGHDT and CDR2 YYEEEE were looked up in the germline V gene. Taken from cysteine to phenylalanine, the CDR3 has 15 residues. The entry retains the CDR3 DNA only, 45 bases that are in frame from base 1.